This is a list of T cell receptor beta chains from one sample in a study of T cell responses to AZD1222 COVID-19 vaccine. The table came from immunoSEQ multiplex PCR; TCRdb's copy has only in-frame clones and leaves some out. In the table there are some 150,000 clones, around 90% of which are singletons. Material: peripheral blood, obtained on day 0 of AZD1222 vaccination. The receptors here all came from an adult in good health. The CDR3 runs from the conserved cysteine through the conserved F or W. D genes are given only for firm matches. Clone size is not always given. Where it is, it says once, few, many or a class for expanded clones.

cdr3_aa cdr3_nt d_call j_call v_call clone_size
CASSFSISPGQGLGDYGYTF TGTGCCAGCAGTTTTTCAATCTCGCCGGGACAGGGGCTTGGGGACTATGGCTACACCTTC TRBD1 TRBJ1-2 TRBV28 .
CASRPGLAGDSMSSYNEQFF TGTGCCAGTAGGCCGGGACTAGCGGGAGACTCCATGAGCTCCTACAATGAGCAGTTCTTC TRBD2 TRBJ2-1 TRBV19 .
CSASSGGGAQHF TGCAGTGCTAGTTCCGGGGGTGGTGCCCAGCATTTT . TRBJ1-5 TRBV20-1 .
CASSHRQGNYGYTF TGTGCCAGCAGCCACAGACAGGGAAACTATGGCTACACCTTC TRBD1 TRBJ1-2 TRBV3-1/TRBV3-2 once
CASSQLPGQGLIEQYF TGTGCCAGCAGCCAACTCCCAGGACAAGGACTAATCGAGCAGTACTTC . TRBJ2-7 TRBV3-1/TRBV3-2 few
CASCPTGMEGYTF TGTGCCAGTTGCCCGACAGGGATGGAAGGCTACACCTTC TRBD1 TRBJ1-2 TRBV19 .
CASSSFLPGQGEEQYF TGTGCCAGCAGTTCATTTTTACCGGGACAGGGGGAAGAGCAGTACTTC TRBD1 TRBJ2-7 TRBV27 .
CAIQAGTGVAEAFF TGTGCCATACAAGCGGGGACAGGGGTGGCTGAAGCTTTCTTT TRBD1 TRBJ1-1 TRBV19 once
CASSRGTSVYNEQFF TGCGCCAGCAGCCGCGGGACTAGCGTCTACAATGAGCAGTTCTTC TRBD2 TRBJ2-1 TRBV5-1 .
CASSPTPPNEQFF TGTGCCAGCAGTCCCACTCCCCCCAATGAGCAGTTCTTC . TRBJ2-1 TRBV3-1/TRBV3-2 .
CASSSGGSSYNEQFF TGTGCCAGCAGCTCTGGGGGAAGCTCCTACAATGAGCAGTTCTTC . TRBJ2-1 TRBV3-1/TRBV3-2 .
CASSRLPLYNEQFF TGTGCCAGCAGCCGCCTGCCACTCTACAATGAGCAGTTCTTC . TRBJ2-1 TRBV5-5 .
CSVGGYRKITGDLLGGYGYTF TGCAGCGTTGGGGGATATCGGAAAATTACAGGGGATTTACTGGGGGGATATGGCTACACCTTC TRBD1 TRBJ1-2 TRBV29-1 .
CASNLNLGYNSPLHF TGTGCCAGCAACCTTAACTTGGGCTATAATTCACCCCTCCACTTT . TRBJ1-6 TRBV28 .
CSVLSRAETQYF TGCAGCGTACTAAGTCGGGCGGAGACCCAGTACTTC . TRBJ2-5 TRBV29-1 .
CASSLGQSYEQYF TGCGCCAGCAGCCTGGGACAGTCCTACGAGCAGTACTTC TRBD1 TRBJ2-7 TRBV5-1 .
CASTQGDHGYTF TGTGCCAGCACCCAGGGGGACCATGGCTACACCTTC TRBD1 TRBJ1-2 TRBV7-8 .
CASSSSPFRAGNTEAFF TGTGCCAGCAGCTCCTCCCCTTTCCGGGCAGGGAACACTGAAGCTTTCTTT . TRBJ1-1 TRBV5-5 .
CASSPRDHEQFF TGCGCCAGCAGCCCCCGGGACCACGAGCAGTTCTTC . TRBJ2-1 TRBV5-1 .
CASSSIGQYQETQYF TGTGCCAGCAGCTCGATCGGACAGTACCAAGAGACCCAGTACTTC . TRBJ2-5 TRBV7-9 .
CASSHQTGDYGYTF TGTGCCAGCTCACACCAGACAGGGGACTATGGCTACACCTTC TRBD1 TRBJ1-2 TRBV18 .
CASSQGQGALGYTF TGTGCCAGCAGCCAAGGACAGGGGGCGCTTGGCTACACCTTC TRBD1 TRBJ1-2 TRBV4-2 .